The 9 T cell receptor beta chains below come from one sample, sequenced in a study of blood T cell repertoires in COVID-19. Libraries were prepared by immunoSEQ multiplex PCR; TCRdb keeps only in-frame clonotypes and omits some of them. Among about 480,000 clones listed, 85% to 90% were seen once. The sequencing sample was made of PBMCs or T cells enriched from blood (not recorded which). The receptors were sampled from a woman in her thirties or forties who had recovered from COVID-19.

This CDR3 is CASSSRDRESYNSPLHF. For the CDR3, the DNA is TGTGCCAGCAGCTCTCGGGACAGGGAGTCCTATAATTCACCCCTCCACTTT. The rearrangement links TRBV9 to TRBJ1-6; 9 nucleotides align to TRBD1. The length of the CDR3 is 17 residues. CDR1 and CDR2 from the germline V gene are SGDLS and YYNGEE. V lost 4 bases, J lost 1 base, and 6 bases stayed unmatched.

This clone showed up just once. J is TRBJ1-5 and V is TRBV9; D may be TRBD1 (6 bases). Trimming cost V 0 bases and J 5 bases, with 18 bases left between them. Looked up from germline, CDR1 is SGDLS and CDR2 is YYNGEE. This CDR3 comprises 17 residues. CDR3 region: CASSVEDGRGLYQPQHF. In DNA form, the CDR3 reads TGTGCCAGCAGCGTAGAAGATGGCAGGGGATTGTATCAGCCCCAGCATTTT.

This sequence joins TRBV7-6 and TRBJ2-2; 8 nucleotides match TRBD1. In germline, CDR1 is SGHVS, CDR2 FNYEAQ. This CDR3 region has 16 residues. V shed 1 base and J 0 bases; nucleotides not matched to a gene: 1. DNA of the CDR3: TGTGCCAGCAGCTTAGGGGACAGGCCGAACACCGGGGAGCTGTTTTTT. This sequence encodes CASSLGDRPNTGELFF. The full variable domain, with the rest looked up from reference TRBV7-6 and TRBJ2-2, is GAGVSQSPRYKVTKRGQDVALRCDPISGHVSLYWYRQALGQGPEFLTYFNYEAQQDKSGLPNDRFSAERPEGSISTLTIQRTEQRDSAMYRCASSLGDRPNTGELFFGEGSRLTVL.

In its sample, this clone was seen once. The chain joins TRBV10-1 to TRBJ2-7; 9 bases map to TRBD2. V was clipped by 6 bases and J by 5 bases; unmatched bases: 8. The germline CDR1 and CDR2 sequences are WNHNN and SYGVQD (reference sequence). CDR3 length equals 14 residues. The CDR3, as DNA: TGCGCCAGCAGGACCCTTTGCGGGAGGGACGAGCAGTACTTC. It encodes CASRTLCGRDEQYF.

The rearrangement joins TRBV6-5 to TRBJ1-1; TRBD1 is a possible D gene (5 bases). The CDR3 spans 14 residues. Germline V CDR1 and CDR2: MNHEY, SVGAGI. Trimming pared 5 bases from V and 7 bases from J, leaving 17 bases between. CDR3 bases: TGTGCCAGCAGTCCTCCGGGGGTCTCCGGTGAAGCTTTCTTT. Its translation: CASSPPGVSGEAFF.

This chain uses TRBV24-1 with TRBJ2-2, with no clear D. This CDR3 is built from 14 residues. Trimming removed 5 bases at V and 4 bases at J, with 10 bases between. Germline V gene lookup returns CDR1 KGHDR and CDR2 SFDVKD. CDR3 in amino acids: CATSAPIGTGELFF. CDR3 sequence (DNA): TGTGCCACCAGTGCTCCGATCGGCACCGGGGAGCTGTTTTTT.

CDR3 DNA sequence: TGCAGCGTGGGGGGACAGTCGAACACTGAAGCTTTCTTT. As protein: CSVGGQSNTEAFF. The rearrangement joins TRBV29-1 to TRBJ1-1; 7 bases agree with TRBD1. The CDR3 extends over 13 amino acids. CDR1 and CDR2 (germline): SQVTM, ANQGSEA. Unmatched junction bases numbered 5, after V lost 6 bases and J lost 1 base.

The rearrangement links TRBV5-1 to TRBJ2-7; D possibly corresponds to TRBD1 (6 bases). Per germline, CDR1 SGHRS and CDR2 YFSETQ. Between the trimmed V and J ends, which lost 5 bases and 0 bases, there was a span of 12 bases. CDR3 length: 14 amino acids. For the CDR3, the DNA is TGCGCCAGCAGTCGCCAGGGGAGCTCCTACGAGCAGTACTTC. Protein sequence: CASSRQGSSYEQYF.

The table lists this clone with a count of one. This chain uses TRBV12-3 or TRBV12-4 with TRBJ2-5; D is unclear. The V end was cut by 6 bases, the J end by 5 bases, with 13 bases between. The CDR3 spans 13 residues. CDR3 loop: CASSRTGWETQYF. The CDR3 DNA reads as TGTGCCAGCAGCCGAACTGGTTGGGAGACCCAGTACTTC.